This TCR beta chain was sequenced for a study of regulatory T cells in long-lasting Graves disease. Study-wide points: Comparison showed that persistent patients shared more public clonotypes (around 3,000) than new patients (roughly 970).

Noted time point: newly diagnosed GD, antithyroid drugs for less than 3 months. Construction of the TCR library relied on RNA isolated from PBMCs. CDR3 length: 14 residues. Looked up from germline, CDR1 is SGDLS and CDR2 is YYNGEE. V gave up 1 base and J gave up 2 bases, with 6 bases separating them. Library construction for TCR beta used iRepertoire HTBI primers and Arm-PCR of CDR3 regions. TCRdb reprocessed the multiplex PCR reads via MiXCR and lists one record per CDR3 protein. Of fewer than 650,000 distinct CDR3 sequences in the sample, 15% to 20% were seen once. There are a few counts of this clonotype. Antigen specificity is unknown. These records were also assigned to another study, of T cells in Graves' hyperthyroidism and ophthalmopathy. That publication notes: In the blood, most expanded thyroid clonotypes above 0.001 appeared as well.

The gene calls are TRBV9 and TRBJ1-4; no clear D. The sequence was obtained from a woman younger than 45 with Graves disease. The sample here was peripheral blood mononuclear cells (PBMCs), taken at new diagnosis, from a patient treated with antithyroid drugs. Written as DNA, the CDR3 is TGTGCCAGCAGCGTATTGTCTACTAATGAAAAACTGTTTTTT. Protein product: CASSVLSTNEKLFF.